The entry below gives a single T cell receptor beta chain sequence along with its context. In its sample, this clonotype was seen a few times. The antigen this receptor binds is unknown. One base away there is no much larger clone; base qualities are not given. This entry comes from a study of T cell repertoires in cytomegalovirus infection (dated by TCRdb to between 2017 and 2020). Regarding the complete study: Because public TCR beta signatures pointed to carriage of CMV infection together with the matching HLA type, the HLA type of each donor mattered for the analysis. The paper as a whole reports these results and caveats: Carriers of CMV infection plus the relevant HLA type were discriminated by the cumulative frequency of public TCR beta family members in the study cohort and in an independent approximately 360-donor cohort. The ex vivo response was dominated by HLA-C-restricted CMV-specific TCR beta clonotypes, which also provided the single most frequent clonotype in two of eight donors.

The sample was run on an Illumina HiSeq 1500. TCRdb reprocessed the public reads (quality trimming at Q25 with fastp, clone calling with MiXCR) and kept in-frame beta chains. Rows merge per CDR3 protein into single entries with the most common DNA and genes. The sample yields about 68,000 distinct CDR3 sequences; about 23% were counted once. Of the sample, around 79% is held by the ten largest clones. The specimen was PBMCs, sequenced either directly or after in vitro stimulation (not recorded which). The sequence was obtained from a human donor in good health (CMV status not recorded). Some clones in this sample may be carry-over from other donors' samples.

In nucleotide form, the sequence is TGTGCCAGTCCTCGGCCCCGGGAGGCCTATGGCTACACCTTC. It codes for CASPRPREAYGYTF. The rearranged chain carries TRBV7-9 and TRBJ1-2, with the D gene uncertain. CDR1 and CDR2, per the germline V gene (reference sequence), are SEHNR and FQNEAQ. From the cysteine up to the phenylalanine, the CDR3 has a length of 14 residues. The only DNA kept is the CDR3, 42 bases in frame from the first base. The trim is 9 bases for V and 4 bases for J, with a gap of 18 bases between the germline ends.